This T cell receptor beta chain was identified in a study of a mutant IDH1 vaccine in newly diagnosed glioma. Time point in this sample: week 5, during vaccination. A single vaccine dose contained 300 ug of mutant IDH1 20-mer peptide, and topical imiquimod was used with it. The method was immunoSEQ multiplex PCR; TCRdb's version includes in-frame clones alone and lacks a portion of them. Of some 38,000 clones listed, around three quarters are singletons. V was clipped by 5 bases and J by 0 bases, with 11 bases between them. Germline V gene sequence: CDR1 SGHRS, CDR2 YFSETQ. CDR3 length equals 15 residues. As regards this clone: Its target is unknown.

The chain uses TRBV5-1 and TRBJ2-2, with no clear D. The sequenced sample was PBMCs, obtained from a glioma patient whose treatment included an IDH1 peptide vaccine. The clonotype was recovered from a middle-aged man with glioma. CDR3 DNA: TGCGCCAGCAGGAGGTGGACGCCGAACACCGGGGAGCTGTTTTTT. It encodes CASRRWTPNTGELFF.